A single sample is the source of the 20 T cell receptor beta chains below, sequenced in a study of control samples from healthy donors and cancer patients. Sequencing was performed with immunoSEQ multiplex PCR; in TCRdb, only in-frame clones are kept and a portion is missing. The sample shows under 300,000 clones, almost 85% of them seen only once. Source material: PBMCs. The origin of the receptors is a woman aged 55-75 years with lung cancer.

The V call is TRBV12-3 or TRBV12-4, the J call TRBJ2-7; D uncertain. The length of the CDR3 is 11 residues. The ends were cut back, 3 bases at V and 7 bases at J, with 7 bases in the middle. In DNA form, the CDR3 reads TGTGCCAGCAGTTTCGCCTCTGAGCAGTACTTC. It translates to CASSFASEQYF.

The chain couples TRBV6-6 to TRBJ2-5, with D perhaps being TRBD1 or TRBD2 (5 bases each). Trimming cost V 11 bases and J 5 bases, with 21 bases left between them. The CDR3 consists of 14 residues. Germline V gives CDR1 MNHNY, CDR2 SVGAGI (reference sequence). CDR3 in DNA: TGTGCCGCCCGTCACGATGGGGGTGAGGAGACCCAGTACTTC. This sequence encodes CAARHDGGEETQYF.

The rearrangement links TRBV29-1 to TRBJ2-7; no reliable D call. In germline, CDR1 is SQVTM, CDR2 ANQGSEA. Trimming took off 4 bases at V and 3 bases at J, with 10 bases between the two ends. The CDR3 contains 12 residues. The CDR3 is CSVVLEGYEQYF. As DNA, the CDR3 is TGCAGCGTTGTATTGGAAGGCTACGAGCAGTACTTC.

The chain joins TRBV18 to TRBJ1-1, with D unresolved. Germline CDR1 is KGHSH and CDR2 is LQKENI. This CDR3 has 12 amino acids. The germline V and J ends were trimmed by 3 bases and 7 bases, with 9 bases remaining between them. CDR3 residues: CASSPYKGEAFF. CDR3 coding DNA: TGTGCCAGCTCACCGTACAAGGGTGAAGCTTTCTTT.

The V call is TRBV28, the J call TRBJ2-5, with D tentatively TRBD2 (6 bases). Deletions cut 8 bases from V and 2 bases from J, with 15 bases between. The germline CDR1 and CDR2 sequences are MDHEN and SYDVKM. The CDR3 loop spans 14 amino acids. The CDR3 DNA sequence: TGTGCCAGCCATGCCGTGGGAGGTCAAGAGACCCAGTACTTC. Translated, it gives CASHAVGGQETQYF.

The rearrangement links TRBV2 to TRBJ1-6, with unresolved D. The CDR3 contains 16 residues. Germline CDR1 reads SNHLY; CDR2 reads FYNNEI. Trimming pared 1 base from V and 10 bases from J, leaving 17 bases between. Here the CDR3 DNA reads TGTGCCAGCAGTGAAGGAAGGGCCTCCCTAGGGTCACCCCTCCACTTT. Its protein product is CASSEGRASLGSPLHF.

CDR3 region: CASSSAGRLDTQYF. In DNA, the CDR3 is TGTGCCAGCAGTTCTGCAGGACGTCTGGATACGCAGTATTTT. The chain couples TRBV6-5 to TRBJ2-3; D is unclear. V was shortened by 4 bases and J by 6 bases, with 14 bases between the two germline ends. Germline CDR1 and CDR2: MNHEY and SVGAGI. The CDR3 covers 14 residues.

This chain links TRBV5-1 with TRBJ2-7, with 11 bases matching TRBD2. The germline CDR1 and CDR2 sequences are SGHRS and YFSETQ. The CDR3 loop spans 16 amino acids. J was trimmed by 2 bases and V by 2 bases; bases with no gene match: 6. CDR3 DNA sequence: TGCGCCAGCAGCTTTTCTAGCGGGGGGACCACCTACGAGCAGTACTTC. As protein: CASSFSSGGTTYEQYF. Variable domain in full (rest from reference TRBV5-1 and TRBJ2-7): KAGVTQTPRYLIKTRGQQVTLSCSPISGHRSVSWYQQTPGQGLQFLFEYFSETQRNKGNFPGRFSGRQFSNSRSEMNVSTLELGDSALYLCASSFSSGGTTYEQYFGPGTRLTVT.

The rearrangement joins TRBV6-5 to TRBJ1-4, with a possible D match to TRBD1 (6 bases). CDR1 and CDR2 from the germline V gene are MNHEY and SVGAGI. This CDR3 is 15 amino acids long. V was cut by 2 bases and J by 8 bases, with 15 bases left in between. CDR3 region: CASSYQRGLGEKLFF. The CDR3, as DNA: TGTGCCAGCAGTTACCAGAGGGGGTTGGGGGAAAAACTGTTTTTT.

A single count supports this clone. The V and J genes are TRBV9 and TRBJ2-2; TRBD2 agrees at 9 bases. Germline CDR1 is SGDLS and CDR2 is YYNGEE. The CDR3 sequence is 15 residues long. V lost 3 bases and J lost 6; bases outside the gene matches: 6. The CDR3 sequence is CASSGGGAGAGELFF. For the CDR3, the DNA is TGTGCCAGCAGCGGCGGGGGGGCAGGTGCCGGGGAGCTGTTTTTT.

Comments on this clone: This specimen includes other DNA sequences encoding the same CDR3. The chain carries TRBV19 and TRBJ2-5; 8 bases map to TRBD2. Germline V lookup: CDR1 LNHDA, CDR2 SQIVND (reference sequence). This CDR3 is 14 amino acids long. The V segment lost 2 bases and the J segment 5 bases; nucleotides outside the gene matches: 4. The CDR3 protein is CASSILAGRETQYF. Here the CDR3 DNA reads TGTGCCAGTAGTATATTAGCGGGAAGGGAGACCCAGTACTTC.

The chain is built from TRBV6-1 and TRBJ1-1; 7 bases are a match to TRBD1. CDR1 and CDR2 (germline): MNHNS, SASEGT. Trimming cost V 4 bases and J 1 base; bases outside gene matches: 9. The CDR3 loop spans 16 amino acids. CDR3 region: CASSVTDRVRNTEAFF. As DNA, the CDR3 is TGTGCCAGCAGTGTAACCGACAGGGTGAGGAACACTGAAGCTTTCTTT.

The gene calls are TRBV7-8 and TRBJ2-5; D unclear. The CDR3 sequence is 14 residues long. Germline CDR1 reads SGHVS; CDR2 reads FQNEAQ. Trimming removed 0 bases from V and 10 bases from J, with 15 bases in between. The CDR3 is CASSLAEASTDQYF. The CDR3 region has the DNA TGTGCCAGCAGCTTAGCGGAAGCTAGTACCGACCAGTACTTC.

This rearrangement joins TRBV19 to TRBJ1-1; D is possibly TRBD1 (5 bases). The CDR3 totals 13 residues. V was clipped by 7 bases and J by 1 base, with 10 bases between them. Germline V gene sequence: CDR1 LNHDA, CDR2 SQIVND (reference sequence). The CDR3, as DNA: TGTGCCAGTACCCGGGGCCCGAACACTGAAGCTTTCTTT. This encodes CASTRGPNTEAFF.

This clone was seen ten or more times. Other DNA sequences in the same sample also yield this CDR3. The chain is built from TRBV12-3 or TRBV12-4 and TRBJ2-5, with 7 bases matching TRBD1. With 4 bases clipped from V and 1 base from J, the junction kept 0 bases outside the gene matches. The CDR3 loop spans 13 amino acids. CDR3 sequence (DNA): TGTGCCAGCAGTTACAGGGGCCAAGAGACCCAGTACTTC. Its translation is CASSYRGQETQYF.

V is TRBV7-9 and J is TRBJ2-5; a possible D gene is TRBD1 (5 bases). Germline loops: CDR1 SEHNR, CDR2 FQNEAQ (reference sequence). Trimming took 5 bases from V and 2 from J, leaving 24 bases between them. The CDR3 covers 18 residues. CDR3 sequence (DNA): TGTGCCAGCAGCCCGGGTTTGGTGGGGCTAGGCAGTCAAGAGACCCAGTACTTC. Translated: CASSPGLVGLGSQETQYF.

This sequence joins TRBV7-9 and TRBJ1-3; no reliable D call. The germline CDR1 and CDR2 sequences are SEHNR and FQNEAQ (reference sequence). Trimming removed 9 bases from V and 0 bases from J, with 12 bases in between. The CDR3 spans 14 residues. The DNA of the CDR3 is TGTGCCAGGTCCGCCGGGTTCTCTGGAAACACCATATATTTT. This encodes CARSAGFSGNTIYF.

The CDR3 region is CASSLGSVGGMNSPLHF. The CDR3 region has the DNA TGTGCCAGCAGCTTGGGGTCGGTTGGGGGAATGAATTCACCCCTCCACTTT. V usage is TRBV11-2 and J usage is TRBJ1-6; D is possibly TRBD1 (5 bases). There are 17 residues in the CDR3. Germline V CDR1 and CDR2: SGHAT, FQNNGV. Trimming removed 3 bases from V and 7 bases from J, with 19 bases in between.

The CDR3 is CASGLVSSGTQYF. Here the CDR3 DNA reads TGTGCTAGTGGTTTGGTTTCCAGCGGTACGCAGTATTTT. The chain carries TRBV12-5 and TRBJ2-3, with a weak D call TRBD2 (5 bases). V shed 0 bases and J shed 8 bases, with 9 bases lying between them. Germline V CDR1 and CDR2: LGHNT, FRNRAP. The CDR3 is 13 amino acids.

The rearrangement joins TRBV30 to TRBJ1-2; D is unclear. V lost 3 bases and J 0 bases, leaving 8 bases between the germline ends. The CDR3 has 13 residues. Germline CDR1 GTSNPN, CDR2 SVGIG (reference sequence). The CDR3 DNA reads TGTGCCTGGAGGTTAGGGCCTAACTATGGCTACACCTTC. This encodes CAWRLGPNYGYTF. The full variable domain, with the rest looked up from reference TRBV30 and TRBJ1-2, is SQTIHQWPATLVQPVGSPLSLECTVEGTSNPNLYWYRQAAGRGLQLLFYSVGIGQISSEVPQNLSASRPQDRQFILSSKKLLLSDSGFYLCAWRLGPNYGYTFGSGTRLTVV.